This TCR beta chain emerged from a study of T-cell memory formation after mild COVID-19. Overall study findings and caveats: A subset of responding clones appeared in pre-infection memory, suggesting cross-reactive memory joined.

MiXCR, run by TCRdb on the 5' RACE reads, gives a single entry per CDR3 protein. Among approximately 260,000 distinct CDR3 sequences listed, 16% were seen once. Concerning this clonotype itself: The antigen is unknown.

Germline V gene sequence: CDR1 LNHNV, CDR2 YYDKDF (reference sequence). V lost 2 bases to trimming and J lost 5 bases, with 19 bases between them. This CDR3 is built from 17 residues. Sequencing used PBMCs or a T cell subset sorted from them (not recorded which). The source is a man aged 18 to 29 who had mild COVID-19 (a few samples of this study predate the infection). Cell type and time point are not known. The chain couples TRBV15 to TRBJ1-5; weak D call: TRBD1 (6 bases). The CDR3 DNA follows: TGTGCCACCAGCAGAAATCGTCGAGGACAGCACTATCAGCCCCAGCATTTT. Translating gives CATSRNRRGQHYQPQHF.